Below, one T cell receptor beta chain is given with its context. The data are from a study of blood T cell repertoires in COVID-19. The CDR3 has 15 residues. Per the germline V gene, CDR1 is KGHSH and CDR2 is LQKENI. V dropped 2 bases and J dropped 2; count of bases not matched to a gene: 1. Some clones are missing from TCRdb's copy, which holds only in-frame ones; the method was immunoSEQ multiplex PCR. The sample records under 300,000 clones, about 87% being singletons. The V call is TRBV18, the J call TRBJ2-3; 10 bases are a match to TRBD2. The receptor comes from a woman aged 45-59 years who had recovered from COVID-19. Sequencing input: PBMCs or T cells enriched from blood (not recorded which). CDR3 region: CASSPTSGITDTQYF. In nucleotides, the CDR3 is TGTGCCAGCTCACCAACTAGCGGGATCACAGATACGCAGTATTTT.